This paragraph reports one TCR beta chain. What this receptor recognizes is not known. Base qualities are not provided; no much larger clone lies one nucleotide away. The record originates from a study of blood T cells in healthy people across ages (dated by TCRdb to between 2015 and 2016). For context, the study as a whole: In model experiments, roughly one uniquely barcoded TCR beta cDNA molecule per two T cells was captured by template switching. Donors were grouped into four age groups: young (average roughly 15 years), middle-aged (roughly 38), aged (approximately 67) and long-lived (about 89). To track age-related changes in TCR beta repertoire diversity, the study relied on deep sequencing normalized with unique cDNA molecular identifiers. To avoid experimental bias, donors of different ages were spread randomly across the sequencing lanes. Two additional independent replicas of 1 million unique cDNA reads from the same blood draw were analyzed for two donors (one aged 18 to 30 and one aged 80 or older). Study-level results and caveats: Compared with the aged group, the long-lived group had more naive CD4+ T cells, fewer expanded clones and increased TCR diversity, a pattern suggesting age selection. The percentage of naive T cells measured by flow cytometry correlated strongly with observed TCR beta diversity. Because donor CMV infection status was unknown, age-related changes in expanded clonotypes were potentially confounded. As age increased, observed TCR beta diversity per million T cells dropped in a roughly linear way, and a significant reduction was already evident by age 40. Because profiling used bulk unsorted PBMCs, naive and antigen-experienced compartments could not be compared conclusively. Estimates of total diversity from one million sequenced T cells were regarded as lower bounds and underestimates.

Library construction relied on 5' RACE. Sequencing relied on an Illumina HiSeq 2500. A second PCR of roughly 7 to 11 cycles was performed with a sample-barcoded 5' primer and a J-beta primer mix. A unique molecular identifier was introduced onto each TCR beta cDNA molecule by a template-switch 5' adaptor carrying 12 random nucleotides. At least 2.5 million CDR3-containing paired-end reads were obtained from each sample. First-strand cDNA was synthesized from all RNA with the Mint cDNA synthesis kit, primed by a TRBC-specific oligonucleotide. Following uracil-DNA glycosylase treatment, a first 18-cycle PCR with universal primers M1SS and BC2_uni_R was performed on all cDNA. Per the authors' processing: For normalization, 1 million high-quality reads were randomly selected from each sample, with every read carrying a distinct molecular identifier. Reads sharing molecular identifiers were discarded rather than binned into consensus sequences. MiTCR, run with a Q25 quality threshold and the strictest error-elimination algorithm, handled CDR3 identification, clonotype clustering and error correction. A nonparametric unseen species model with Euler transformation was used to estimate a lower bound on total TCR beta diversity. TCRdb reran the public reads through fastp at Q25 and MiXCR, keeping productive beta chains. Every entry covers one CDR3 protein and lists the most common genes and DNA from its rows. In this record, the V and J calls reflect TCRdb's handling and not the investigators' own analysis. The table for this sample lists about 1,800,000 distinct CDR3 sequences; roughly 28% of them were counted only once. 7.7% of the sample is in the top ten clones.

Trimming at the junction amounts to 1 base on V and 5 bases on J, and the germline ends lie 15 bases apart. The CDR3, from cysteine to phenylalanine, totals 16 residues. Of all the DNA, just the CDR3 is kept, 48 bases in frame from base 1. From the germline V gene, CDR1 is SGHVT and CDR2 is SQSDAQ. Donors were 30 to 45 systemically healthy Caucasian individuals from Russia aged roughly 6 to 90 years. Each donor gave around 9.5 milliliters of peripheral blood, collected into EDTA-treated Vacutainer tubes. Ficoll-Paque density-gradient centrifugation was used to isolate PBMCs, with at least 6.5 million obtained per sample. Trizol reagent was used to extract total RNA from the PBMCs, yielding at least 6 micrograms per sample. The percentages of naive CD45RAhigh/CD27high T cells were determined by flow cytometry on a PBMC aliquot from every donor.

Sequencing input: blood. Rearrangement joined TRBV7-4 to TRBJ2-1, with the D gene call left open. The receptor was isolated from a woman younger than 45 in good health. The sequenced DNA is TGTGCCAGCAGCTTAGGACCTTCCCCTCCCCACAATGAGCAGTTCTTC. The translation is CASSLGPSPPHNEQFF.